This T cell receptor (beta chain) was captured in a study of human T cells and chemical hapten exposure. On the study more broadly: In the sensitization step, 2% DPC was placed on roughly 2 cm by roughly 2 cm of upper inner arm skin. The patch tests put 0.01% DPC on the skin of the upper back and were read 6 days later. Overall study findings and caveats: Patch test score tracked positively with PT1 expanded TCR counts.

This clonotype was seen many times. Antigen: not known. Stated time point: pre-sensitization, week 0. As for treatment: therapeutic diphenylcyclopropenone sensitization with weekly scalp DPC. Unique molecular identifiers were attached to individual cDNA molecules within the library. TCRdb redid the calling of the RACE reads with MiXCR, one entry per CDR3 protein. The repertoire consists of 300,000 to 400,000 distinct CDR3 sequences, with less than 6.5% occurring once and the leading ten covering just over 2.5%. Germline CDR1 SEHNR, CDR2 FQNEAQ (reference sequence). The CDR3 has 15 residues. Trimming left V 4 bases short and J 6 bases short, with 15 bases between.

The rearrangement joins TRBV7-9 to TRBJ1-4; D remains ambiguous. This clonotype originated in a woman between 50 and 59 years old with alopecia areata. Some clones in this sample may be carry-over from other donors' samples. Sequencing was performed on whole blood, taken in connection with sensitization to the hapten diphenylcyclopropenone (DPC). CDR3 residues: CASSSRGWNDEKLFF. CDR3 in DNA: TGTGCCAGCAGCTCAAGAGGGTGGAATGATGAAAAACTGTTTTTT. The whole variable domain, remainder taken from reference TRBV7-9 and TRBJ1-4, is DTGVSQNPRHKITKRGQNVTFRCDPISEHNRLYWYRQTLGQGPEFLTYFQNEAQLEKSRLLSDRFSAERPKGSFSTLEIQRTEQGDSAMYLCASSSRGWNDEKLFFGSGTQLSVL.